The rows below give T cell receptor beta chains drawn from one sample of a study of OX40 agonist ivuxolimab in advanced cancers. Only in-frame clones appear in the TCRdb table, and some are missing; sequencing was by immunoSEQ multiplex PCR. The sample carries tens of thousands of clones, about 81% recorded once. Sequencing was performed on CD4+ or CD8+ T cells sorted from blood, taken in a trial of the OX40 agonist ivuxolimab. The receptors were sampled from an adult with an advanced solid tumor such as melanoma, head and neck, liver or kidney cancer. The conserved cysteine and the conserved F or W are not part of the CDR3 here. Each record gives: V gene, J gene, CDR3 protein.

V gene: TRBV21-1; J gene: TRBJ2-2; CDR3 protein: ASSNQYVRTNTGELF
V gene: TRBV29-1; J gene: TRBJ2-6; CDR3 protein: SVVDRANVLT
V gene: TRBV5-6; J gene: TRBJ2-2; CDR3 protein: ASSLTITGELF
V gene: TRBV11-1; J gene: TRBJ2-7; CDR3 protein: ASSWTSGNYEQY
V gene: TRBV28; J gene: TRBJ1-6; CDR3 protein: ASSPQNSPLH
V gene: TRBV9; J gene: TRBJ2-3; CDR3 protein: ASSGAGGRDTQY
V gene: TRBV10-1; J gene: TRBJ2-5; CDR3 protein: ASSERTGGGETQY
V gene: TRBV19; J gene: TRBJ1-1; CDR3 protein: ASSIDSPRRNTEAF
V gene: TRBV27; J gene: TRBJ1-5; CDR3 protein: ASSFGTGASNQPQH
V gene: TRBV5-4; J gene: TRBJ1-1; CDR3 protein: ASIPRGMNTEAF
V gene: TRBV18; J gene: TRBJ1-2; CDR3 protein: ASSPPQTYGYT
V gene: TRBV10-3; J gene: TRBJ2-3; CDR3 protein: AISTSGSTDTQY
V gene: TRBV14; J gene: TRBJ2-7; CDR3 protein: ASSHQSNEQY
V gene: TRBV28; J gene: TRBJ1-2; CDR3 protein: ASSLAGAGNYGYT
V gene: TRBV6-5; J gene: TRBJ2-1; CDR3 protein: ASSYLAGKSYNEQF
V gene: TRBV4-2; J gene: TRBJ1-2; CDR3 protein: ASSQLGGEPGRYT
V gene: TRBV5-4; J gene: TRBJ2-1; CDR3 protein: ASSGGTSRQSYNEQF
V gene: TRBV11-2; J gene: TRBJ2-3; CDR3 protein: ASSLRAAGGPMTQY
V gene: TRBV11-2; J gene: TRBJ2-3; CDR3 protein: ASSLGFLGDRFTDTQY